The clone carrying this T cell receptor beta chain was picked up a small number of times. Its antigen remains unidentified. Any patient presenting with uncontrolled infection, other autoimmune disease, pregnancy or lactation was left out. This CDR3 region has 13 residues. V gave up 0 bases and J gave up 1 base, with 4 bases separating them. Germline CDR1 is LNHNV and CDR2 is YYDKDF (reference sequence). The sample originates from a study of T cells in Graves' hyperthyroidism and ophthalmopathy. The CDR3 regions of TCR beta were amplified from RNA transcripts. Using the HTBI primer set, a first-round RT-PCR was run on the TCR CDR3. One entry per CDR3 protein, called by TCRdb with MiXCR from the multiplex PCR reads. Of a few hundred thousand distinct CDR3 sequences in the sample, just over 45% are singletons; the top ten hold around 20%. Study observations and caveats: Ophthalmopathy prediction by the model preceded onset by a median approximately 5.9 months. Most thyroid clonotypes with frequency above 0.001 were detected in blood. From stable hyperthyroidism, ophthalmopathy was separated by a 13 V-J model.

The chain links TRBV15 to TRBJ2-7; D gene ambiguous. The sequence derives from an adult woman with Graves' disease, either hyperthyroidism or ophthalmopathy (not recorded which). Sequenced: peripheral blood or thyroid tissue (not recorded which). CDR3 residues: CATSREISYEQYF. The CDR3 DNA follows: TGTGCCACCAGCAGAGAGATTTCCTACGAGCAGTACTTC.